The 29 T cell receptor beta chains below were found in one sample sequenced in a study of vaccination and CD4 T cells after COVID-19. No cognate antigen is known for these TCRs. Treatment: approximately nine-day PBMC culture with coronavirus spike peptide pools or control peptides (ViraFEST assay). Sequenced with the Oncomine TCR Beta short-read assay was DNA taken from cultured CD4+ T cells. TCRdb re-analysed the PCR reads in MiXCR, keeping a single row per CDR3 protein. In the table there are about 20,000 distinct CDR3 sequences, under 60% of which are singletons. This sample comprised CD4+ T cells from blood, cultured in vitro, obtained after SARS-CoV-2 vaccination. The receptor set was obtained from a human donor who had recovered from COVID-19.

The CDR3 loop reads CSARAGERTDTQYF. The CDR3 DNA sequence: TGCAGTGCTAGGGCGGGAGAGAGGACAGATACGCAGTATTTT. J is TRBJ2-3 and V is TRBV20-1, with 7 bases fitting TRBD2. The CDR3 length is 14 residues. The J segment lost 3 bases and the V segment lost 3 bases, leaving 6 bases of the junction unmatched. Germline loops: CDR1 DFQATT, CDR2 SNEGSKA (reference sequence).

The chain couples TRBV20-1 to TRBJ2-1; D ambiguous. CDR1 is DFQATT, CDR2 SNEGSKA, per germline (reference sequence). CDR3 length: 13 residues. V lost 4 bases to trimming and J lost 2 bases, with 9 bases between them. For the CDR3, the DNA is TGCAGTGCTATTAACCGGGCCTACAATGAGCAGTTCTTC. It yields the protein CSAINRAYNEQFF.

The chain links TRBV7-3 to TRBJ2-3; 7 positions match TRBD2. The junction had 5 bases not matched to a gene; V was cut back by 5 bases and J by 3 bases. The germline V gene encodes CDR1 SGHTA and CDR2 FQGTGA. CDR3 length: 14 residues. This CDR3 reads CASSPGGITDTQYF. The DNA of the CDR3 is TGTGCCAGCAGCCCCGGGGGGATTACAGATACGCAGTATTTT.

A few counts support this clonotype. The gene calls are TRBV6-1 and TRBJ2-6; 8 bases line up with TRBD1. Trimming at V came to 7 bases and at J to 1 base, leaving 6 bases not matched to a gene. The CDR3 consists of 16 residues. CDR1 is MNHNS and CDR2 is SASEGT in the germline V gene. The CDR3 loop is CASTRGHRSGANVLTF. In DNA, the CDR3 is TGTGCCAGCACCAGGGGGCATAGGTCTGGGGCCAACGTCCTGACTTTC.

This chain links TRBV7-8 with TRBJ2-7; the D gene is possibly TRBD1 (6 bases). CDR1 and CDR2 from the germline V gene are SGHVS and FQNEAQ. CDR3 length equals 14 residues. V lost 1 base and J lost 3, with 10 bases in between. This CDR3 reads CASSLGGQGYEQYF. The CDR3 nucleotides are TGTGCCAGCAGCTTAGGGGGGCAGGGCTACGAGCAGTACTTC.

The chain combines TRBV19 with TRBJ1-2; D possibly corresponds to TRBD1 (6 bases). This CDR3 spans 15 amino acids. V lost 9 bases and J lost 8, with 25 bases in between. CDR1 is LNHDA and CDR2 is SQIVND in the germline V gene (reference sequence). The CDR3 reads CASSDASTGGRGYTF. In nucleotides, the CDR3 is TGTGCCAGCTCGGACGCCTCTACGGGGGGCAGGGGCTACACCTTC.

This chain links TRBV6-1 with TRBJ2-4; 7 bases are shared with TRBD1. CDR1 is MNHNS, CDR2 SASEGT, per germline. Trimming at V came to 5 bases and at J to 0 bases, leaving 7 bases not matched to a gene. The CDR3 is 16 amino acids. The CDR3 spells CASSTDRAGAKNIQYF. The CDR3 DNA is TGTGCCAGCAGTACCGACAGGGCTGGAGCCAAAAACATTCAGTACTTC.

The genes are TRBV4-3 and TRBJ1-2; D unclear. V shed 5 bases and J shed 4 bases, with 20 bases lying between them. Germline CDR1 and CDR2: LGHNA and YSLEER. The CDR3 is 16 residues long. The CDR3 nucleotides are TGCGCCAGCAGCGTACGTCAAGGGATGCGCTCCTATGGCTACACCTTC. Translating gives CASSVRQGMRSYGYTF.

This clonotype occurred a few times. The CDR3 DNA sequence: TGTGCCAGCAGCTTAGAACATTCTTATCAGCCCCAGCATTTT. Residues: CASSLEHSYQPQHF. The chain couples TRBV7-8 to TRBJ1-5; the D is unclear. The CDR3 runs 14 residues. Trimming took off 1 base at V and 5 bases at J, with 9 bases between the two ends. Germline V gene sequence: CDR1 SGHVS, CDR2 FQNEAQ. The complete variable domain, with remaining parts taken from reference TRBV7-8 and TRBJ1-5, reads GAGVSQSPRYKVAKRGQDVALRCDPISGHVSLFWYQQALGQGPEFLTYFQNEAQLDKSGLPSDRFFAERPEGSVSTLKIQRTQQEDSAVYLCASSLEHSYQPQHFGDGTRLSIL.

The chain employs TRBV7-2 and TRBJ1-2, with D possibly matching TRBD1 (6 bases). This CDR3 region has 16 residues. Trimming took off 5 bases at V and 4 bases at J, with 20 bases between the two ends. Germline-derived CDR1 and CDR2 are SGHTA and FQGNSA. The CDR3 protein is CASSEAGRGLPYGYTF. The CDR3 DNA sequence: TGTGCCAGCAGCGAGGCGGGCAGGGGCCTTCCCTATGGCTACACCTTC.

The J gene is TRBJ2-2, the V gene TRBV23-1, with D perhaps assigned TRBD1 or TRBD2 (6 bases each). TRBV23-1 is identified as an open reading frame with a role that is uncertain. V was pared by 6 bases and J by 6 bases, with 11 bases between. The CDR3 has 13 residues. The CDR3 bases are TGCGCCAGCAGGGCAGGGGAGGCCGGGGAGCTGTTTTTT. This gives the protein CASRAGEAGELFF.

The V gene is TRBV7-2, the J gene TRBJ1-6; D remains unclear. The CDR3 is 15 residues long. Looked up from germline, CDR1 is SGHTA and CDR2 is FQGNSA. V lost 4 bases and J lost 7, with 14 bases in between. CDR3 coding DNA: TGTGCCAGCAGCTCCGAAAGACCGCTGAATTCACCCCTCCACTTT. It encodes CASSSERPLNSPLHF.

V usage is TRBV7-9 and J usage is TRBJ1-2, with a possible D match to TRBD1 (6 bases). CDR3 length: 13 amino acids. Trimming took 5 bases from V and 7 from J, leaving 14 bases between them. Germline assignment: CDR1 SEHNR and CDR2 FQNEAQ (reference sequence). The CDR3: CASSDDGGGGYTF. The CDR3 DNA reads TGTGCCAGCAGCGACGATGGGGGCGGTGGCTACACCTTC.

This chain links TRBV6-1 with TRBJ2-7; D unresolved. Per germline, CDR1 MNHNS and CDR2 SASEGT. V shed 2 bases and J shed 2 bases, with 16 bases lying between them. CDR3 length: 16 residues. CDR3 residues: CASSENNFGRAYEQYF. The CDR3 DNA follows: TGTGCCAGCAGTGAAAATAACTTCGGCAGAGCCTACGAGCAGTACTTC.

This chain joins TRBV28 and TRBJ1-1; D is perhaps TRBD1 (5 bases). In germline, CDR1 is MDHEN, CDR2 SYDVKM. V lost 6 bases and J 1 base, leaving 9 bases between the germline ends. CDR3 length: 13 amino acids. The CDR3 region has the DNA TGTGCCAGCAGGTGGGGCGGGAACACTGAAGCTTTCTTT. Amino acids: CASRWGGNTEAFF.

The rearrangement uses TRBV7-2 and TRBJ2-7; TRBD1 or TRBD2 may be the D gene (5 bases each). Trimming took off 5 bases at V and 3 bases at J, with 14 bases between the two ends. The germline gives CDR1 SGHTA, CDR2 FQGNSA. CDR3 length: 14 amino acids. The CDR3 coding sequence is TGTGCCAGCAGCCTGGGACCGGCGAACTACGAGCAGTACTTC. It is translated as CASSLGPANYEQYF. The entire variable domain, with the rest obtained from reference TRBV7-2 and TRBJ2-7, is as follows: GAGVSQSPSNKVTEKGKDVELRCDPISGHTALYWYRQSLGQGLEFLIYFQGNSAPDKSGLPSDRFSAERTGGSVSTLTIQRTQQEDSAVYLCASSLGPANYEQYFGPGTRLTVT.

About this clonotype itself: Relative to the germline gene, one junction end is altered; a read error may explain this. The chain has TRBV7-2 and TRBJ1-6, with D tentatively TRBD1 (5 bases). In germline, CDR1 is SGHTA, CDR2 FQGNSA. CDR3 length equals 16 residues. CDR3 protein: CASSLAVTADNSPLHF. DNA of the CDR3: TGCGCCAGCAGCTTAGCGGTGACAGCAGATAATTCACCCCTCCACTTT.

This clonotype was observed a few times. The CDR3 loop reads CSALTEGGQPQHF. Written as DNA, the CDR3 is TGCAGTGCTCTTACGGAGGGCGGGCAGCCCCAGCATTTT. The rearrangement uses TRBV20-1 and TRBJ1-5; D is unresolved. The germline V gene encodes CDR1 DFQATT and CDR2 SNEGSKA (reference sequence). The CDR3 consists of 13 residues. V lost 5 bases and J lost 7, with 15 bases in between.

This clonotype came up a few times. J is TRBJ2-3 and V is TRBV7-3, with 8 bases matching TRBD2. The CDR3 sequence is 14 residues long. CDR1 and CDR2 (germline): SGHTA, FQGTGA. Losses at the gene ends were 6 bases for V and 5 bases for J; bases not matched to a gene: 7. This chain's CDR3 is CASSWGGGIDTQYF. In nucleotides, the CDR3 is TGTGCCAGCAGTTGGGGCGGGGGGATAGATACGCAGTATTTT.

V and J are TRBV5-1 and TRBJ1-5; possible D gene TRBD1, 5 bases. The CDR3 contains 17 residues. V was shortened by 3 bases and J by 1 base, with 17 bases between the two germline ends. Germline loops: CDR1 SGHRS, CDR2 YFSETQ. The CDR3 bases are TGCGCCAGCAGCTCGACCGGCACAGGTTCAAGCAATCAGCCCCAGCATTTT. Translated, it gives CASSSTGTGSSNQPQHF.

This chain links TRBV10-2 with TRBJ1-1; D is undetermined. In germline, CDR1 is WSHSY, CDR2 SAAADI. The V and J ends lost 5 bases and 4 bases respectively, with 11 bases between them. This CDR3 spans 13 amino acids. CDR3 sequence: CASSRAPSTEAFF. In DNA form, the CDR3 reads TGCGCCAGCAGTAGGGCCCCGAGCACTGAAGCTTTCTTT.

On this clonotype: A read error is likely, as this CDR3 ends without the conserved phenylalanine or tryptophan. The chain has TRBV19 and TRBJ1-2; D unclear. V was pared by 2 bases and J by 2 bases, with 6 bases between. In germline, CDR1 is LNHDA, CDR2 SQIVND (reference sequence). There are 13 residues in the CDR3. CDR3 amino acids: CASSIKGNYGYTI. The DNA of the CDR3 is TGTGCCAGTAGTATAAAGGGAAACTATGGCTACACCATC.

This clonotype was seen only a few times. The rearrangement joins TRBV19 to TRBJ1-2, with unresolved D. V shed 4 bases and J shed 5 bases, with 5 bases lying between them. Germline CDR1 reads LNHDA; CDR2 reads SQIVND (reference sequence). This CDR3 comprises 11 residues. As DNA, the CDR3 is TGTGCCAGTAGTAGTGTTTATGGCTACACCTTC. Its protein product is CASSSVYGYTF.

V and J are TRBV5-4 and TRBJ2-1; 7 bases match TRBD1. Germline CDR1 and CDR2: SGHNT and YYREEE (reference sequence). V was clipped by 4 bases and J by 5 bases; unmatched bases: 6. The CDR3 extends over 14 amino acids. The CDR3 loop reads CASSGQVGNNEQFF. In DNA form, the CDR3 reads TGTGCCAGCAGCGGACAGGTCGGAAACAATGAGCAGTTCTTC.

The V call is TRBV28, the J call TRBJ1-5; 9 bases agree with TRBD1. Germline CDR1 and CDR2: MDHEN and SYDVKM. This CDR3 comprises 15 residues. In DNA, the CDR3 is TGTGCGGGACAGGGTGCTTCTAGGAGCAATCAGCCCCAGCATTTT. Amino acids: CAGQGASRSNQPQHF.

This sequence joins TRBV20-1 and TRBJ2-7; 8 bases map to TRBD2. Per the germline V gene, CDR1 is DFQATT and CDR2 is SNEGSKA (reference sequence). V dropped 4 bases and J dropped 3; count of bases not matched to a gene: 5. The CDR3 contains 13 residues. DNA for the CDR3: TGCAGTGCTAATCTAGCGGGTGTCTACGAGCAGTACTTC. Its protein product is CSANLAGVYEQYF.

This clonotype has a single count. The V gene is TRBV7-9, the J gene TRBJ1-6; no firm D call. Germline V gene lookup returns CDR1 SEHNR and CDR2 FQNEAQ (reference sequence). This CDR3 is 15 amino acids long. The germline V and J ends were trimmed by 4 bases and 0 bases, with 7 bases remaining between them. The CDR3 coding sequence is TGTGCCAGCAGCTCCGGGGTCTCCTATAATTCACCCCTCCACTTT. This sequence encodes CASSSGVSYNSPLHF.

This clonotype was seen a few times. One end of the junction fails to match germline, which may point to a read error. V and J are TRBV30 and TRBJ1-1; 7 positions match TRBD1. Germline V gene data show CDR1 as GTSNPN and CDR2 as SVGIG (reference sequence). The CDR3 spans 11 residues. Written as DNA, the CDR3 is TGTGCCTGGAGTGTACGGGACAGTCCTCTCTTT. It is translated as CAWSVRDSPLF.

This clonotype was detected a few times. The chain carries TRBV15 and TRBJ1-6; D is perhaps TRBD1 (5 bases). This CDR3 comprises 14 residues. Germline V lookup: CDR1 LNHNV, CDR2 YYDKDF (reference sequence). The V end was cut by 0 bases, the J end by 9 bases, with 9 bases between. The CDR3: CATSREGGVSPLHF. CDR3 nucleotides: TGTGCCACCAGCAGAGAGGGGGGAGTTTCACCCCTCCACTTT.